This T cell receptor (beta chain) was recorded in a study of blood T cell repertoires in COVID-19. Study background: Nucleic acid was either cDNA or gDNA, and it came from T cells, B-cell-depleted T cells, or PBMCs.

In the original processing: Estimation of nucleated cell counts was performed using reference gene primer amplification. The data were produced by immunoSEQ multiplex PCR, yet TCRdb's version contains in-frame clones alone and is incomplete. That table supplies the V and J calls and clone size; D and trimming were determined from the DNA. The data contain roughly 380,000 clones, 89% of them seen just once; the ten biggest clones take up about 1.4%. CDR3 length equals 15 residues. V trimming: 3 bases; J trimming: 2 bases; junction bases outside the gene matches: 3. Germline V gene sequence: CDR1 SGHRS, CDR2 YFSETQ.

This receptor was obtained from a woman in her 40s with COVID-19, enrolled during active disease. The rearrangement links TRBV5-1 to TRBJ1-4, with 8 positions matching TRBD1. The sample comprised peripheral blood. CDR3 DNA sequence: TGCGCCAGCAGCTCCGGACAGGGTACTAATGAAAAACTGTTTTTT. It is translated as CASSSGQGTNEKLFF.